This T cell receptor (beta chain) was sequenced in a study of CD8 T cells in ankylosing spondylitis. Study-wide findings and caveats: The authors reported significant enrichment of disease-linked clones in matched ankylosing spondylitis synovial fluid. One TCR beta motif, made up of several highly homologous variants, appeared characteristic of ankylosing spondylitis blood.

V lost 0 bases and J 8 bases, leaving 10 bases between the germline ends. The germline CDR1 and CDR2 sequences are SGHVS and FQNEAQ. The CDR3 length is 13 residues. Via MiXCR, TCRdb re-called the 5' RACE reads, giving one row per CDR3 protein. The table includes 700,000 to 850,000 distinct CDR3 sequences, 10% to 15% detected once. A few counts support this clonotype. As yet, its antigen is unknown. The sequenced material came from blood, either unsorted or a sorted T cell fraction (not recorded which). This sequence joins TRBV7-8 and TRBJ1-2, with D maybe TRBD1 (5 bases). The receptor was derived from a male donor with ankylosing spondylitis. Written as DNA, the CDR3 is TGTGCCAGCAGCTTAGCCGGGGGTGGCGGCTACACCTTC. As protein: CASSLAGGGGYTF.